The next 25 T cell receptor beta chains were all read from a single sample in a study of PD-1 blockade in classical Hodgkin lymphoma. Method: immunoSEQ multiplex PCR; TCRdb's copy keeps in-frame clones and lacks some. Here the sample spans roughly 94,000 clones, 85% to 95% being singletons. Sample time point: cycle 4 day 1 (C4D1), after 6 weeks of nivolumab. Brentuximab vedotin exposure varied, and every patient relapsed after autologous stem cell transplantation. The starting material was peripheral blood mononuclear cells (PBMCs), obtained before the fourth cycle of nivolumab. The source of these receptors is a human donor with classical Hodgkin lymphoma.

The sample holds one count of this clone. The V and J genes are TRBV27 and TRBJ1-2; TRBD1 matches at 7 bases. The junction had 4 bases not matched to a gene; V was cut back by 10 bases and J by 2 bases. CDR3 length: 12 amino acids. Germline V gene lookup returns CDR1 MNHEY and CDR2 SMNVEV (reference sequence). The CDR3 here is CATKQGNYGYTF. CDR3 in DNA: TGTGCCACCAAACAGGGGAACTATGGCTACACCTTC.

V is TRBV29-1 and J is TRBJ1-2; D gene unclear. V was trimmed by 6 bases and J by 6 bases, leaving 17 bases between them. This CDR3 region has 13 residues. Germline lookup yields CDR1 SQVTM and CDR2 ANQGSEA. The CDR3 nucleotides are TGCAGCGTAGAGGCCCGTTTTCAGGATGGCTACACCTTC. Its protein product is CSVEARFQDGYTF.

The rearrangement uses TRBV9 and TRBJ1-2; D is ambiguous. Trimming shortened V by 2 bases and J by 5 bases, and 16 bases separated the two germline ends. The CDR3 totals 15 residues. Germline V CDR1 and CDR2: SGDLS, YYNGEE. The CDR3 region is CASSVSDGVLYGYTF. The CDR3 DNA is TGTGCCAGCAGCGTGTCCGACGGGGTCTTATATGGCTACACCTTC.

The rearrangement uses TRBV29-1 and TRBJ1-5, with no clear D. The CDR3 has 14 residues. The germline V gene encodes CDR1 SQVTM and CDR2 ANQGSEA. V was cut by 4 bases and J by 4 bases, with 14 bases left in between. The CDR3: CSVVGRPRNQPQHF. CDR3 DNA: TGCAGCGTTGTCGGTCGCCCCCGAAATCAGCCCCAGCATTTT.

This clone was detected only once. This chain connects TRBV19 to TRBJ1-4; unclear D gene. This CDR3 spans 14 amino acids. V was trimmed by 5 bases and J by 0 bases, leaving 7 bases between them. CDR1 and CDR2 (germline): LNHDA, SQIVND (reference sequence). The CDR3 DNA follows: TGTGCCAGTAGTTTTTATGCAACTAATGAAAAACTGTTTTTT. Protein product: CASSFYATNEKLFF.

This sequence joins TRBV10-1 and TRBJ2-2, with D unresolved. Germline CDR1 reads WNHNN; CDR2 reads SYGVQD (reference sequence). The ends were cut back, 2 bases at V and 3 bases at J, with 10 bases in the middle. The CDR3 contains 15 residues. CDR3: CASSELPTYTGELFF. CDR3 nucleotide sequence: TGCGCCAGCAGTGAGCTTCCCACTTACACCGGGGAGCTGTTTTTT.

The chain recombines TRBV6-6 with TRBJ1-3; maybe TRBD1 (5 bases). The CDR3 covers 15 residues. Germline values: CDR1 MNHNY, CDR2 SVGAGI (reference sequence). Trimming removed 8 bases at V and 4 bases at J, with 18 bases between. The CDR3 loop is CASSRGGREGNTIYF. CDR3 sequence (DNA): TGTGCCAGCTCTCGGGGCGGCAGGGAAGGAAACACCATATATTTT.

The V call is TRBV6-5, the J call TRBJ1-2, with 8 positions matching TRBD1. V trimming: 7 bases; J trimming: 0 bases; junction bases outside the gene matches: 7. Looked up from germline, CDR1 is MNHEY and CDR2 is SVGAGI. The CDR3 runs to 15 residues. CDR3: CASTRDRGSNYGYTF. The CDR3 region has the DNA TGTGCCAGCACCAGAGACAGGGGTTCTAACTATGGCTACACCTTC.

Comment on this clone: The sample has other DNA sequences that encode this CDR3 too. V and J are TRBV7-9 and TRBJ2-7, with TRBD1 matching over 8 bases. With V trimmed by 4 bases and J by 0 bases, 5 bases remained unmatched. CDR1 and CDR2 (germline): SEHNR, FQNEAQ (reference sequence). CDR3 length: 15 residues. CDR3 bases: TGTGCCAGCAGCTCTCGGACAGGGAGCTCCTACGAGCAGTACTTC. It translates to CASSSRTGSSYEQYF.

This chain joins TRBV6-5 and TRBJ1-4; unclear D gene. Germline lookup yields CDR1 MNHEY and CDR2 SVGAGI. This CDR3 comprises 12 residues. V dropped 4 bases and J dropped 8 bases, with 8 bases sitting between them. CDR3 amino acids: CASSSGWEKLFF. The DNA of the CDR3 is TGTGCCAGCAGTTCTGGGTGGGAAAAACTGTTTTTT.

For the CDR3, the DNA is TGTGCCAGCAGCGCCAGCCTTCGGGGCGTAAACATTAGAGGAAACATTCAGTACTTC. As protein: CASSASLRGVNIRGNIQYF. The chain joins TRBV7-2 to TRBJ2-4; D may correspond to TRBD1 or TRBD2 (5 bases each). Trimming removed 5 bases at V and 6 bases at J, with 29 bases between. Germline V gene sequence: CDR1 SGHTA, CDR2 FQGNSA. The CDR3 has 19 amino acids.

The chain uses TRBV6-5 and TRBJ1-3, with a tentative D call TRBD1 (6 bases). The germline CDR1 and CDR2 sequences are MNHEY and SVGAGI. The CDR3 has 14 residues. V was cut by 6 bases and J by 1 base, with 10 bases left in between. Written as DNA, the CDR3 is TGTGCCAGCAGGGGGGGCATTTCTGGAAACACCATATATTTT. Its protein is CASRGGISGNTIYF.

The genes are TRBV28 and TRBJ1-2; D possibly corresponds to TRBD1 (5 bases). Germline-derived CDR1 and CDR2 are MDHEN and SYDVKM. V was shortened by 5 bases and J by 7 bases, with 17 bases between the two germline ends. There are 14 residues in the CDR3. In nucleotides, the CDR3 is TGTGCCAGCAGTCGGGACCGCAGAGTACTTGGCTACACCTTC. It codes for CASSRDRRVLGYTF.

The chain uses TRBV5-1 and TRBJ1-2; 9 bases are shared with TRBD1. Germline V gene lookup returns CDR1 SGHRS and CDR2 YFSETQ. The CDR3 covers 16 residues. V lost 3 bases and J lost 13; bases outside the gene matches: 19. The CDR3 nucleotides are TGCGCCAGCAGCTCAAACACCGGGACAGGGATGTTTAAAGGCACCTTC. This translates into CASSSNTGTGMFKGTF.

The CDR3: CAASRGATSTDTQYF. The CDR3 coding sequence is TGTGCCGCTTCCCGGGGGGCAACTAGCACAGATACGCAGTATTTT. The chain has TRBV6-1 and TRBJ2-3, with D possibly matching TRBD2 (7 bases). Per the germline V gene, CDR1 is MNHNS and CDR2 is SASEGT. The CDR3 has 15 residues. Deletions cut 11 bases from V and 0 bases from J, with 18 bases between.

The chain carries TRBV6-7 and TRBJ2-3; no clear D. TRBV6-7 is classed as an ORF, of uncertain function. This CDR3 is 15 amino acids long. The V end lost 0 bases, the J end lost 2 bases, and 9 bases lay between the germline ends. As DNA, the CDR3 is TGTGCCAGCAGTTACTCGTTAGGGAACACAGATACGCAGTATTTT. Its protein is CASSYSLGNTDTQYF.

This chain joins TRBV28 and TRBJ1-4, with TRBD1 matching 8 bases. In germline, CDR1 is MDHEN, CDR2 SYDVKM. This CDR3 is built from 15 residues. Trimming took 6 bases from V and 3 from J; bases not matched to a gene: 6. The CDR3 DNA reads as TGTGCCAGCAGGGACGACAGGGGACCTAATGAAAAACTGTTTTTT. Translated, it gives CASRDDRGPNEKLFF. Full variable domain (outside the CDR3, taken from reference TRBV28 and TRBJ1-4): DVKVTQSSRYLVKRTGEKVFLECVQDMDHENMFWYRQDPGLGLRLIYFSYDVKMKEKGDIPEGYSVSREKKERFSLILESASTNQTSMYLCASRDDRGPNEKLFFGSGTQLSVL.

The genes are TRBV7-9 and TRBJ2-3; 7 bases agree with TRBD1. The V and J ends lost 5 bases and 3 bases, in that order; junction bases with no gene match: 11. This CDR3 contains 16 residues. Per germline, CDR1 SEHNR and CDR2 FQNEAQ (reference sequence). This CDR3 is CASSHPGDRVTDTQYF. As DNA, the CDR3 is TGTGCCAGCAGCCACCCTGGGGACAGAGTGACAGATACGCAGTATTTT.

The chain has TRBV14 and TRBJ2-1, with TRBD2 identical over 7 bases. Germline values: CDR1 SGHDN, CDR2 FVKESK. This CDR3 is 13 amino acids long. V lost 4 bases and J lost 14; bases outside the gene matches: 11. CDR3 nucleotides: TGTGCCAGCAGCCGGACTAGAGGTCTAAGCGAGTTCTTC. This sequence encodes CASSRTRGLSEFF.

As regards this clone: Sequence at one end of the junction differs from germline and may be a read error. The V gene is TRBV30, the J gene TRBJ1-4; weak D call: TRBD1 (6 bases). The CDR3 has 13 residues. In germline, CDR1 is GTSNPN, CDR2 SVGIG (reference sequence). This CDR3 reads CVWSGQGNEKLFF. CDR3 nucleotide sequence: TGTGTCTGGAGTGGGCAGGGGAACGAAAAACTGTTTTTT.

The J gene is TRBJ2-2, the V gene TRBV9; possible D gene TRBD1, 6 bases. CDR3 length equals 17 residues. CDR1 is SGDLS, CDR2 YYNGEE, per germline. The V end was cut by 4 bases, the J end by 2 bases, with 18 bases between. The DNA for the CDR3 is TGTGCCAGCAGCCCACAGGGAATTGTGAGAAACACCGGGGAGCTGTTTTTT. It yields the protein CASSPQGIVRNTGELFF. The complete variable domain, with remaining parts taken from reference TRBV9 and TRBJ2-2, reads DSGVTQTPKHLITATGQRVTLRCSPRSGDLSVYWYQQSLDQGLQFLIQYYNGEERAKGNILERFSAQQFPDLHSELNLSSLELGDSALYFCASSPQGIVRNTGELFFGEGSRLTVL.

The CDR3 protein is CASSAMVTGRYEQYF. In nucleotides, the CDR3 is TGTGCCAGCAGCGCGATGGTGACAGGGAGGTACGAGCAGTACTTC. This chain uses TRBV5-6 with TRBJ2-5, with D possibly being TRBD1 (7 bases). The J call is doubtful: the DNA matches TRBJ2-7 better. This CDR3 has 15 amino acids. Germline V gives CDR1 SGHDT, CDR2 YYEEEE.

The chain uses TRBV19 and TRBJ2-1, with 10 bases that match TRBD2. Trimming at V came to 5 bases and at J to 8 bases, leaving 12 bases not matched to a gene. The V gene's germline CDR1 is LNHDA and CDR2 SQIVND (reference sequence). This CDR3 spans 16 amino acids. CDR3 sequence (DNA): TGTGCCAGTAGTCCAGCACCAGCGGGAGGGCAGGATGAGCAGTTCTTC. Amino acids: CASSPAPAGGQDEQFF.

CDR3 nucleotide sequence: TGTGCCAGCAGCCCGACAGGGGGCCCGCCCCAGCATTTT. This gives the protein CASSPTGGPPQHF. The chain is built from TRBV11-2 and TRBJ1-5, with 10 nucleotides matching TRBD1. CDR1 and CDR2 (germline): SGHAT, FQNNGV. The CDR3 spans 13 residues. Trimming at V came to 5 bases and at J to 9 bases, leaving 4 bases not matched to a gene.

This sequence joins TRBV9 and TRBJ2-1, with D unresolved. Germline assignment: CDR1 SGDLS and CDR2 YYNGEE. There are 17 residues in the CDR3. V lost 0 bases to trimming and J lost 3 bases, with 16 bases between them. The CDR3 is CASSVVGRPSDYNEQFF. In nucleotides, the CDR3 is TGTGCCAGCAGCGTAGTAGGAAGGCCCAGCGACTACAATGAGCAGTTCTTC.